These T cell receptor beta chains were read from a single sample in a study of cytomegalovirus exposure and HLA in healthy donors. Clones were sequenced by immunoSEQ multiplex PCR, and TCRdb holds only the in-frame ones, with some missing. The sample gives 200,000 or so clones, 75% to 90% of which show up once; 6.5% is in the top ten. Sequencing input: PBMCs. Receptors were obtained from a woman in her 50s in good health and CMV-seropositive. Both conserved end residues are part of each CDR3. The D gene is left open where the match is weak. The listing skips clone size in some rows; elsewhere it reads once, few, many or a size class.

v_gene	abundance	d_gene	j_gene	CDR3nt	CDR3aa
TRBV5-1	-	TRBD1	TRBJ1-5	TGCGCCAGCAGCCCGGGACAGGGTGACAATCAGCCCCAGCATTTT	CASSPGQGDNQPQHF
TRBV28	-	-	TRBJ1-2	TGTGCCAGCAGTTTAAGGGGCGGCTACACCTTC	CASSLRGGYTF
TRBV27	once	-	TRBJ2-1	TGTGCCAGCAGTCCCTTGGCAGGGTTCTACAATGAGCAGTTCTTC	CASSPLAGFYNEQFF
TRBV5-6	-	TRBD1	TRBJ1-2	TGTGCCAGCAGCTTGGCGACAGGGAGACCTCACTATGGCTACACCTTC	CASSLATGRPHYGYTF
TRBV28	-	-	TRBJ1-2	TGTGCCAGCAGTTTTGGGGGGGCTGGATATGGCTACACCTTC	CASSFGGAGYGYTF
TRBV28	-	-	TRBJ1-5	TGTGCCAGCAGTTCGAGCCCCGGACAATACCAGCCCCAGCATTTT	CASSSSPGQYQPQHF
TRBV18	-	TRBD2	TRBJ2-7	TGTGCCAGCTCACCAATGGGACTAGCTATTTACGAGCAGTACTTC	CASSPMGLAIYEQYF
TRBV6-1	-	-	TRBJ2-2	TGTGCCAGCAGTGCCGCGGGTGGGGTACAGAACACCGGGGAGCTGTTTTTT	CASSAAGGVQNTGELFF
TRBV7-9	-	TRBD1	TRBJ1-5	TGTGCCAGCAGCTTAAGGGGGCATCAGCCCCAGCATTTT	CASSLRGHQPQHF
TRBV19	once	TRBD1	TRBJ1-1	TGTGCCAGTAGTATTGGTTTAAGGGCAGGGGGTACTGAAGCTTTCTTT	CASSIGLRAGGTEAFF
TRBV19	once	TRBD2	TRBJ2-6	TGTGCCAGTAGTATTAGCGGGAGTTTTTCTGGGGCCAACGTCCTGACTTTC	CASSISGSFSGANVLTF
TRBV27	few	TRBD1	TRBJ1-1	TGTGCCAGCAGTTTTTCACGGGACAGCACTGAAGCTTTCTTT	CASSFSRDSTEAFF
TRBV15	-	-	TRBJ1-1	TGTGCCACCAGCAGAGAACCCTCCCAGGGTATGAACACTGAGGCTTTCTTT	CATSREPSQGMNTEAFF
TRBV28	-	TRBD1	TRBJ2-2	TGTGCCAGCAGTTTATACAGGGGAGATGCCGGGGAGCTGTTTTTT	CASSLYRGDAGELFF
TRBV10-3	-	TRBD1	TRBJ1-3	TGTGCCAGTGTCGACAGGGATCGGATCTCTGGAAACACCATATATTTT	CASVDRDRISGNTIYF
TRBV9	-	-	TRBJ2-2	TGTGCCAGCAGCGTAAGCCCGAACACCGGGGAGCTGTTTTTT	CASSVSPNTGELFF
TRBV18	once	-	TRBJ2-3	TGTGCCAGCTCACCACTCAGCCTTTCGGGGGGCCTTAACACAGATACGCAGTATTTT	CASSPLSLSGGLNTDTQYF
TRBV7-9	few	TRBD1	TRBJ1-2	TGTTCCAGCAGCTTAGGTGGGGAGGACAGGGATTCTGGCTACACCTTC	CSSSLGGEDRDSGYTF
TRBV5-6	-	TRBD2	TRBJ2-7	TGTGCCAGCAGCAACCGGGACTATCGTTACGAGCAGTACTTC	CASSNRDYRYEQYF
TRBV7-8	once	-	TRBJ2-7	TGTGCCAGCAGCTTAAGGTCCCGGGGGCTAAGGGGGCACGAGCAGTACTTC	CASSLRSRGLRGHEQYF
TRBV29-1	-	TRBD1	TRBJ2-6	TGCAGCGTGCGGACAGGGTTCACCTCTGGGGCCAACGTCCTGACTTTC	CSVRTGFTSGANVLTF
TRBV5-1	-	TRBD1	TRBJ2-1	TGCGCCAGCAGCCAAACAGGGGCCCACAATAATGAGCAGTTCTTC	CASSQTGAHNNEQFF
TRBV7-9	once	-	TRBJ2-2	TGTGCCAGCAGCTCCAATCTCAGACAGGCCGGGGAGCTGTTTTTT	CASSSNLRQAGELFF
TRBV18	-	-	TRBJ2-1	TGTGCCAGCTCAGACAGTAACTACAATGAGCAGTTCTTC	CASSDSNYNEQFF
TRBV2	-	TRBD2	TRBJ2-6	TGTGCCAGCAGGCCCGCGGGGGTCTCTGGGGCCAACGTCCTGACTTTC	CASRPAGVSGANVLTF
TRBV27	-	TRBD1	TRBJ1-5	TGTGCCAGCAGTTTACGACAGGGGAATCAGCCCCAGCATTTT	CASSLRQGNQPQHF